Listed here are 10 T cell receptor beta chains from one sample, sequenced in a study of blood T cell repertoires in COVID-19. Measured with immunoSEQ multiplex PCR; TCRdb has only the in-frame clones, and not every one. The table has 78,000 or so clones, roughly nine tenths seen once. The material sequenced was peripheral blood. The receptors stem from a man in his forties or fifties with active or convalescent COVID-19.

The chain couples TRBV14 to TRBJ2-7, with 8 bases aligning to TRBD2. The germline CDR1 and CDR2 sequences are SGHDN and FVKESK. Unmatched junction bases numbered 8, after V lost 1 base and J lost 9 bases. The CDR3 totals 14 residues. The CDR3 sequence: CASSQGSGGVGQYF. The CDR3, as DNA: TGTGCCAGCAGCCAAGGATCCGGGGGGGTAGGGCAGTACTTC.

Only a few counts were recorded for this clone. The J gene is TRBJ1-2, the V gene TRBV11-2; no clear D. V shed 4 bases and J shed 7 bases, with 13 bases lying between them. The CDR3 loop spans 13 amino acids. The V gene's germline CDR1 is SGHAT and CDR2 FQNNGV. The CDR3 coding sequence is TGTGCCAGCAGCTCCCTGGGGAGGGCTGGCTACACCTTC. Its translation: CASSSLGRAGYTF. Full variable domain (missing parts from reference TRBV11-2 and TRBJ1-2): EAGVAQSPRYKIIEKRQSVAFWCNPISGHATLYWYQQILGQGPKLLIQFQNNGVVDDSQLPKDRFSAERLKGVDSTLKIQPAKLEDSAVYLCASSSLGRAGYTFGSGTRLTVV.

The genes are TRBV10-2 and TRBJ2-7; the D gene is possibly TRBD2 (5 bases). The V and J ends lost 2 bases and 1 base respectively, with 9 bases between them. The CDR3 has 14 residues. Germline V gene data show CDR1 as WSHSY and CDR2 as SAAADI. CDR3 DNA sequence: TGCGCCAGCAGTGAGCCTAGCAGGTCCTACGAGCAGTACGTC. Translated: CASSEPSRSYEQYV.

This chain connects TRBV10-2 to TRBJ2-3, with 8 bases identical to TRBD1. With V trimmed by 7 bases and J by 6 bases, 9 bases remained unmatched. The germline CDR1 and CDR2 sequences are WSHSY and SAAADI. CDR3 length: 14 amino acids. CDR3 amino acids: CASMAPGGDDTQYF. The CDR3 DNA sequence: TGCGCCAGCATGGCTCCAGGGGGCGATGATACGCAGTATTTT.

J is TRBJ1-5 and V is TRBV10-2; no definite D call. The CDR3 contains 12 residues. The V and J ends lost 4 bases and 6 bases respectively, with 7 bases between them. The germline gives CDR1 WSHSY, CDR2 SAAADI. The DNA for the CDR3 is TGCGCCAGCAGTGTCGAGGGTCAGCCCCAGCATTTT. Its translation is CASSVEGQPQHF.

This clone has just a few counts. The chain recombines TRBV7-9 with TRBJ1-4; D not certain. CDR3 size: 16 residues. Germline V gene lookup returns CDR1 SEHNR and CDR2 FQNEAQ (reference sequence). Trimming cost V 3 bases and J 1 base, with 12 bases left between them. The CDR3 region is CASSLSREVTNEKLFF. CDR3 sequence (DNA): TGTGCCAGCAGCTTGAGCAGAGAGGTAACTAATGAAAAACTGTTTTTT.

This chain links TRBV11-2 with TRBJ2-1; perhaps TRBD1 as D (7 bases). V was shortened by 3 bases and J by 9 bases, with 15 bases between the two germline ends. CDR1 is SGHAT and CDR2 is FQNNGV in the germline V gene. The CDR3 spans 14 residues. CDR3 region: CASSLSRGVGEQFF. CDR3 DNA sequence: TGTGCCAGCAGCTTGTCCAGGGGGGTAGGTGAGCAGTTCTTC.

This rearrangement joins TRBV28 to TRBJ1-6, with 10 positions matching TRBD1. Trimming took 3 bases from V and 0 from J; bases not matched to a gene: 2. Germline lookup yields CDR1 MDHEN and CDR2 SYDVKM. The CDR3 runs 17 residues. In nucleotides, the CDR3 is TGTGCCAGCAGTTTCCGGGACAGGGGCTCCTATAATTCACCCCTCCACTTT. It encodes CASSFRDRGSYNSPLHF. The full variable domain, completed using reference TRBV28 and TRBJ1-6, is DVKVTQSSRYLVKRTGEKVFLECVQDMDHENMFWYRQDPGLGLRLIYFSYDVKMKEKGDIPEGYSVSREKKERFSLILESASTNQTSMYLCASSFRDRGSYNSPLHFGNGTRLTVT.

The chain couples TRBV4-1 to TRBJ1-4; 7 bases align to TRBD1. J gave up 6 bases and V 4 bases, and 8 bases lay outside the gene matches. The germline CDR1 and CDR2 sequences are MGHRA and YSYEKL. The CDR3 contains 15 residues. The CDR3 DNA sequence: TGCGCCAGCAGCCTAAGAGCCCAGGGGGATGAAAAACTGTTTTTT. Its protein product is CASSLRAQGDEKLFF.

The genes are TRBV5-6 and TRBJ2-4, with D tentatively TRBD2 (5 bases). With 3 bases removed from V and 6 bases from J, the gap between germline ends came to 13 bases. The CDR3 sequence is 14 residues long. Germline V gene sequence: CDR1 SGHDT, CDR2 YYEEEE. The CDR3 sequence is CASSSYRDLNIQYF. The CDR3 bases are TGTGCCAGCAGCTCATACCGGGATCTAAACATTCAGTACTTC. Using reference TRBV5-6 and TRBJ2-4 for the parts outside the CDR3, the full variable domain is DAGVTQSPTHLIKTRGQQVTLRCSPKSGHDTVSWYQQALGQGPQFIFQYYEEEERQRGNFPDRFSGHQFPNYSSELNVNALLLGDSALYLCASSSYRDLNIQYFGAGTRLSVL.